These 15 T cell receptor beta chains came from one sample sequenced in a study of OX40 agonist ivuxolimab in advanced cancers. Assay used: immunoSEQ multiplex PCR; TCRdb lists only in-frame clones, some missing. The sample lists about 48,000 clones, 84% occurring once. Sequenced here: CD4+ or CD8+ T cells sorted from blood, sampled in a trial of the OX40 agonist ivuxolimab. The receptors stem from an adult with an advanced solid tumor such as melanoma, head and neck, liver or kidney cancer.

This sequence joins TRBV7-9 and TRBJ2-5, with D perhaps assigned TRBD1 or TRBD2 (6 bases each). This CDR3 is built from 14 residues. V dropped 6 bases and J dropped 7 bases, with 18 bases sitting between them. CDR1 and CDR2 (germline): SEHNR, FQNEAQ (reference sequence). CDR3 DNA sequence: TGTGCCAGCAGTCCGGTGGGGGGCGCGGTGACCCAGTACTTC. It yields the protein CASSPVGGAVTQYF.

This clone was picked up a small number of times. This sequence joins TRBV9 and TRBJ1-6; 7 bases line up with TRBD1. Per the germline V gene, CDR1 is SGDLS and CDR2 is YYNGEE. This CDR3 spans 15 amino acids. V was pared by 2 bases and J by 10 bases, with 9 bases of the junction left unmatched. The CDR3 DNA is TGTGCCAGCAGCGTGACAGGGAATGCGGAATCACCCCTCCACTTT. Its translation: CASSVTGNAESPLHF.

Only a few counts were recorded for this clone. In nucleotides, the CDR3 is TGTGCCAGCAGCTTCCATCTAGCGGGGGCCTACAATGAGCAGTTCTTC. It is translated as CASSFHLAGAYNEQFF. The V gene is TRBV7-2, the J gene TRBJ2-1, with TRBD2 identical over 10 bases. Trimming at V came to 3 bases and at J to 2 bases, leaving 4 bases not matched to a gene. The CDR3 contains 16 residues. The germline CDR1 and CDR2 sequences are SGHTA and FQGNSA.

This clone appeared a few times. The J gene is TRBJ1-2, the V gene TRBV5-4; 9 positions agree with TRBD1. CDR3 length: 13 residues. The ends lost 6 bases at V and 7 bases at J; junction bases unmatched: 7. CDR1 and CDR2 (germline): SGHNT, YYREEE (reference sequence). The DNA for the CDR3 is TGTGCCAGCACCCTCACAGGGGGCGGTGGCTACACCTTC. It codes for CASTLTGGGGYTF.

Worth noting for this clone: The junction and the germline gene differ at one end; a read error may be behind it. The J gene is TRBJ2-3, the V gene TRBV7-7; possibly TRBD2 for D (5 bases). This CDR3 has 15 residues. Per germline, CDR1 SSHAT and CDR2 FNYEAQ (reference sequence). The CDR3 sequence is CASSPNLASTDTQYF. In DNA, the CDR3 is TGTGCTAGCAGCCCGAATCTAGCCAGCACAGATACGCAGTATTTT.

The chain uses TRBV19 and TRBJ2-6; 9 bases map to TRBD1. Germline values: CDR1 LNHDA, CDR2 SQIVND (reference sequence). V gave up 6 bases and J gave up 0 bases; unmatched junction bases: 6. The CDR3 is 17 residues long. The CDR3 reads CASRPGQGTSGANVLTF. CDR3 DNA sequence: TGTGCCAGTAGGCCGGGACAGGGAACCTCTGGGGCCAACGTCCTGACTTTC.

V gene TRBV9 combines with J gene TRBJ2-1, with D hard to call. The CDR3 has 15 amino acids. CDR1 is SGDLS, CDR2 YYNGEE, per germline. The V gene lost 1 base and the J gene lost 4 bases, with 12 bases spanning the gap. The CDR3 bases are TGTGCCAGCAGCGTACATCTCACCTCGTACAATGAGCAGTTCTTC. The encoded protein is CASSVHLTSYNEQFF.

Only a few counts were recorded for this clone. The J gene is TRBJ1-6, the V gene TRBV2; D is uncertain. Trimming shortened V by 7 bases and J by 4 bases, and 11 bases separated the two germline ends. Germline V CDR1 and CDR2: SNHLY, FYNNEI. This CDR3 spans 14 amino acids. CDR3 DNA: TGTGCCAGCAAAGGCCGGGGATATAATTCACCCCTCCACTTT. This translates into CASKGRGYNSPLHF.

In this sample, this clone turned up once. The J gene is TRBJ2-5, the V gene TRBV11-2; 7 bases align to TRBD2. This CDR3 is built from 14 residues. V was clipped by 8 bases and J by 5 bases; unmatched bases: 11. The germline V gene has CDR1 SGHAT and CDR2 FQNNGV. CDR3 sequence: CASSNGGTLETQYF. The CDR3 region has the DNA TGTGCCAGCTCCAACGGGGGGACCCTCGAGACCCAGTACTTC.

This clone occurred a few times. This chain joins TRBV18 and TRBJ1-4; TRBD1 aligns across 7 bases. The V gene's germline CDR1 is KGHSH and CDR2 LQKENI. The CDR3 loop spans 15 amino acids. The ends lost 4 bases at V and 2 bases at J; junction bases unmatched: 4. The CDR3 sequence: CASSRRQGTNEKLFF. The CDR3 nucleotides are TGTGCCAGCTCACGCCGACAGGGCACTAATGAAAAACTGTTTTTT.

The chain joins TRBV7-2 to TRBJ2-5; TRBD1 aligns across 9 bases. The ends lost 6 bases at V and 5 bases at J; junction bases unmatched: 10. Germline CDR1 reads SGHTA; CDR2 reads FQGNSA. The CDR3 runs 15 residues. The CDR3 bases are TGTGCCAGCAGGAATCCTTACAGGGGGCGGGAGACCCAGTACTTC. Translation: CASRNPYRGRETQYF.

The chain recombines TRBV9 with TRBJ1-1, with 7 positions matching TRBD1. V shed 0 bases, J shed 0 bases, and the junction held 2 bases outside the gene matches. Germline CDR1 is SGDLS and CDR2 is YYNGEE. The CDR3 has 15 amino acids. The CDR3 sequence: CASSVEGAMNTEAFF. In nucleotides, the CDR3 is TGTGCCAGCAGCGTAGAGGGGGCCATGAACACTGAAGCTTTCTTT.

This clone occurred once. The CDR3 coding sequence is TGTGCCAGCAGTTTCCTGCGGGGAGCCGGGGAGCTGTTTTTT. Protein sequence: CASSFLRGAGELFF. The J gene is TRBJ2-2, the V gene TRBV5-4, with TRBD2 as a possible D gene (6 bases). V lost 5 bases and J lost 6, with 14 bases in between. This CDR3 is 14 amino acids long. Germline loops: CDR1 SGHNT, CDR2 YYREEE (reference sequence).

Remarks on this clone: Germline and junction disagree at one end, which may indicate a read error. The chain employs TRBV5-1 and TRBJ2-5; 12 bases agree with TRBD1. CDR1 and CDR2 from the germline V gene are SGHRS and YFSETQ. CDR3 size: 16 residues. CDR3 bases: TGCGCCACCAGCTTGGCCGGGACAGGGGGCTTGGAGACCCAGTACTTC. This sequence encodes CATSLAGTGGLETQYF.

This clone was seen only once. This chain joins TRBV14 and TRBJ2-5; D is ambiguous. This CDR3 has 13 amino acids. Trimming pared 2 bases from V and 4 bases from J, leaving 8 bases between. The germline V gene has CDR1 SGHDN and CDR2 FVKESK. The CDR3: CASSQIRAETQYF. The DNA for the CDR3 is TGTGCCAGCAGCCAAATTAGGGCAGAGACCCAGTACTTC.